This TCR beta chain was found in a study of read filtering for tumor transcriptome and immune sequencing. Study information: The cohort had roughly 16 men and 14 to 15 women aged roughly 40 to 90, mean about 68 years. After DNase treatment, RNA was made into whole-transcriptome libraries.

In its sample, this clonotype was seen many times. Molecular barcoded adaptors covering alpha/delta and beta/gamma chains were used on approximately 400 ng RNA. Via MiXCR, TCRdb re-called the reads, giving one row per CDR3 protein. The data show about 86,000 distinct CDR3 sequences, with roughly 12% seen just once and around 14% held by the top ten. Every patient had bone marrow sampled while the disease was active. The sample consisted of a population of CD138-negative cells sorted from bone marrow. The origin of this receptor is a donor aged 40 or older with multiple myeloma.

In DNA form, the CDR3 reads TGTGCCAGCACCACCCTGGGAACAGGAGGTACGCAGTATTTT. Amino acid sequence: CASTTLGTGGTQYF. This rearrangement joins TRBV6-1 to TRBJ2-3; perhaps D is TRBD1 or TRBD2 (5 bases each). The CDR3 spans 14 residues. V lost 7 bases and J lost 8, with 19 bases in between. Germline V gives CDR1 MNHNS, CDR2 SASEGT.